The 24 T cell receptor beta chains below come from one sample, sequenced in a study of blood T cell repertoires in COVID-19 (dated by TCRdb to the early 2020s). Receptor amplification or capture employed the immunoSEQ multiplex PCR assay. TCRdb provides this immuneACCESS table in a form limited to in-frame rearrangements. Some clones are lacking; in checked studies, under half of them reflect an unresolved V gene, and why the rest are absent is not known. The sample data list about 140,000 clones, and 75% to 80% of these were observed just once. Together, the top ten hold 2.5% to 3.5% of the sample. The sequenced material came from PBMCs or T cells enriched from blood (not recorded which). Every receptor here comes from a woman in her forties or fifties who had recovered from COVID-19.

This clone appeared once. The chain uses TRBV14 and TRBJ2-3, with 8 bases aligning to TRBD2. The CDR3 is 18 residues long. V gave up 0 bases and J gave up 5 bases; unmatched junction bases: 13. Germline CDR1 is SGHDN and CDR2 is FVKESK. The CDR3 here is CASSQDTRAGDFRDTQYF. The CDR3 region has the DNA TGTGCCAGCAGCCAAGATACGCGAGCGGGGGATTTCAGAGATACGCAGTATTTT.

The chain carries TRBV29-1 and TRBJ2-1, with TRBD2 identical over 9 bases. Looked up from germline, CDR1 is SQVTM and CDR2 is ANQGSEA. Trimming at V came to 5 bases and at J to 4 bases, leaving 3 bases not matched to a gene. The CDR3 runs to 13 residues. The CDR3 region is CSVNSGGYNEQFF. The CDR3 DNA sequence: TGCAGCGTTAATAGCGGGGGATACAATGAGCAGTTCTTC.

For the CDR3, the DNA is TGTGCCAGCATTAAAACTGGGCTAGCGGGAGGGCCTGTGGAGACCCAGTACTTC. It codes for CASIKTGLAGGPVETQYF. The chain joins TRBV6-4 to TRBJ2-5, with 12 nucleotides matching TRBD2. The J segment lost 5 bases and the V segment lost 7 bases, leaving 17 bases of the junction unmatched. Germline CDR1 MRHNA, CDR2 SNTAGT. The CDR3 runs 18 residues.

The CDR3, as DNA: TGCGCCAGGAGGGACAGAGGACAATCAGCCCAGCATTTT. This translates into CARRDRGQSAQHF. The chain combines TRBV10-1 with TRBJ1-5; 7 nucleotides align to TRBD1. The junction had 13 bases not matched to a gene; V was cut back by 9 bases and J by 11 bases. CDR1 is WNHNN, CDR2 SYGVQD, per germline (reference sequence). This CDR3 has 13 residues.

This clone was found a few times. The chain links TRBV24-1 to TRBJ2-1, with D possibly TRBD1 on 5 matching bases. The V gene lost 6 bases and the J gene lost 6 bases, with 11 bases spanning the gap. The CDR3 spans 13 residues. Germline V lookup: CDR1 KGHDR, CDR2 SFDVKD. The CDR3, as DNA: TGTGCCACCAGTTCTGGGGCGCGCAATGAGCAGTTCTTC. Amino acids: CATSSGARNEQFF.

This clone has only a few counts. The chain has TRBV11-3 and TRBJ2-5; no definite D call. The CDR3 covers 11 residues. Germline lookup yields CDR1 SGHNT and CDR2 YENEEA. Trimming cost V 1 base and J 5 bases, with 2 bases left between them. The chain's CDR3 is CASSLAETQYF. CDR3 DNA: TGTGCCAGCAGCTTAGCGGAGACCCAGTACTTC.

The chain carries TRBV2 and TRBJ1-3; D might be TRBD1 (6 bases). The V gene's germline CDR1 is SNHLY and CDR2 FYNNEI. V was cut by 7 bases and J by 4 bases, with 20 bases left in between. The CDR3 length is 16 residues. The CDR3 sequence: CASTPGGGARGNTIYF. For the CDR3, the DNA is TGTGCCAGCACCCCAGGAGGGGGGGCCCGAGGAAACACCATATATTTT. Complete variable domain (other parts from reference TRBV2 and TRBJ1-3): EPEVTQTPSHQVTQMGQEVILRCVPISNHLYFYWYRQILGQKVEFLVSFYNNEISEKSEIFDDQFSVERPDGSNFTLKIRSTKLEDSAMYFCASTPGGGARGNTIYFGEGSWLTVV.

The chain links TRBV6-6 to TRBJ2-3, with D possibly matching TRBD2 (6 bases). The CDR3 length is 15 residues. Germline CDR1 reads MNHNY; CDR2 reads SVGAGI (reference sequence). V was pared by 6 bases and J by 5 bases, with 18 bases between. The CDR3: CASSPGEAIGDTQYF. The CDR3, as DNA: TGTGCCAGCAGCCCCGGGGAGGCCATCGGAGATACGCAGTATTTT.

The CDR3 DNA reads TGTGCCAGCAGTGTTTTTCGGCAGGCGAACCAAGAGACCCAGTACTTC. It specifies CASSVFRQANQETQYF. This chain connects TRBV6-1 to TRBJ2-5; D remains ambiguous. Germline lookup yields CDR1 MNHNS and CDR2 SASEGT. This CDR3 has 16 residues. Trimming took off 4 bases at V and 0 bases at J, with 15 bases between the two ends.

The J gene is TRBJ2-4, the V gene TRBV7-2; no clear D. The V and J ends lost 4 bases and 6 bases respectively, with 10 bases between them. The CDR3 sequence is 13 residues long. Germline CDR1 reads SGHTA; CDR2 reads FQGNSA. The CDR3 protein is CASSSNTGNIQYF. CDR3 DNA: TGTGCCAGCAGCTCAAATACCGGAAACATTCAGTACTTC.

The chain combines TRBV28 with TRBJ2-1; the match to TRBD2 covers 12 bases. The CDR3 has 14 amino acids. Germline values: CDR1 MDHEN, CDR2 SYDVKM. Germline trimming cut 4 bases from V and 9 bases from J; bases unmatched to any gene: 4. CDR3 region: CASSWLAGGGEQFF. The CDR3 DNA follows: TGTGCCAGCAGTTGGCTAGCGGGAGGGGGTGAGCAGTTCTTC.

The CDR3 region has the DNA TGTGCCAGCAGTTTAGGGGGGACCACTGAAGCTTTCTTT. Translated: CASSLGGTTEAFF. The genes are TRBV27 and TRBJ1-1; the D gene is possibly TRBD1 (5 bases). Germline V CDR1 and CDR2: MNHEY, SMNVEV (reference sequence). The CDR3 length is 13 residues. Trimming removed 2 bases at V and 4 bases at J, with 8 bases between.

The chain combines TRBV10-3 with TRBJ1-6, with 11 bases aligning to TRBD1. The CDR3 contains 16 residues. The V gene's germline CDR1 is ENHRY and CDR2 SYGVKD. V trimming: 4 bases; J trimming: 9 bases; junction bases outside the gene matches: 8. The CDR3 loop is CAISGSGTGGSSPLHF. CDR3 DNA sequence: TGTGCCATCAGTGGGTCCGGGACAGGGGGGAGTTCACCCCTCCACTTT.

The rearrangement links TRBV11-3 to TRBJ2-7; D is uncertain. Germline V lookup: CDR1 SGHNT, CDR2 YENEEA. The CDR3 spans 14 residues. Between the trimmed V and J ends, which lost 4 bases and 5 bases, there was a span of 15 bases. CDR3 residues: CASSWAPNPHEQYF. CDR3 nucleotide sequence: TGTGCCAGCAGCTGGGCGCCAAACCCCCACGAGCAGTACTTC.

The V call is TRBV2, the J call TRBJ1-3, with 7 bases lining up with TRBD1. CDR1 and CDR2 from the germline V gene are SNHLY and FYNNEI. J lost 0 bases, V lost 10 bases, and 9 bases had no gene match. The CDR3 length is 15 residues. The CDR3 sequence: CAIWTGVNSGNTIYF. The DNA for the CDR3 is TGTGCCATTTGGACAGGCGTTAACTCTGGAAACACCATATATTTT.

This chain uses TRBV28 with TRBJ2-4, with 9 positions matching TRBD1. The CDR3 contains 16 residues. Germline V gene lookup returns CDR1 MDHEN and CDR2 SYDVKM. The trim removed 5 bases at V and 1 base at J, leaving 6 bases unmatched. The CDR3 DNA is TGTGCCAGCAGTCCCGGGACAGGGATGGCCAAAAACATTCAGTACTTC. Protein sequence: CASSPGTGMAKNIQYF. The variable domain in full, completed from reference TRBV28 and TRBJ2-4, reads DVKVTQSSRYLVKRTGEKVFLECVQDMDHENMFWYRQDPGLGLRLIYFSYDVKMKEKGDIPEGYSVSREKKERFSLILESASTNQTSMYLCASSPGTGMAKNIQYFGAGTRLSVL.

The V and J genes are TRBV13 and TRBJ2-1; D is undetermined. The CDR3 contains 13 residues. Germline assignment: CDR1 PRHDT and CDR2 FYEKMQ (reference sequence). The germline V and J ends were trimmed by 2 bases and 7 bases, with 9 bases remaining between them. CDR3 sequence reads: CASSLFFGNEQFF. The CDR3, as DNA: TGTGCCAGCAGCTTATTCTTCGGGAATGAGCAGTTCTTC.

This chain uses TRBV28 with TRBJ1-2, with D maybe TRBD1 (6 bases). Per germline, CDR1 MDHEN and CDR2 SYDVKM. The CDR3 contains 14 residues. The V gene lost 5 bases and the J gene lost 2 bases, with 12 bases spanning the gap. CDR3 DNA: TGTGCCAGCAGTCTTCTACAGGGAAACTATGGCTACACCTTC. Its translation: CASSLLQGNYGYTF.

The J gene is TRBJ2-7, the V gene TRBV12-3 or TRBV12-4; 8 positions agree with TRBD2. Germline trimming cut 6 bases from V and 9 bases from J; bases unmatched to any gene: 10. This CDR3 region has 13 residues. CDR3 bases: TGTGCCAGCAGAAATAGCGGGACCCACGGGCAGTACTTC. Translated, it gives CASRNSGTHGQYF.

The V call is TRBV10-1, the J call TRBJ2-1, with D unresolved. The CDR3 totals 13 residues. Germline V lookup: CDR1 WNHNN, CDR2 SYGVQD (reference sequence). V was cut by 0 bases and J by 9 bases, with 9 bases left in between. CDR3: CASSESFPGEQFF. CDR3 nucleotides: TGCGCCAGCAGTGAGTCGTTTCCCGGTGAGCAGTTCTTC.

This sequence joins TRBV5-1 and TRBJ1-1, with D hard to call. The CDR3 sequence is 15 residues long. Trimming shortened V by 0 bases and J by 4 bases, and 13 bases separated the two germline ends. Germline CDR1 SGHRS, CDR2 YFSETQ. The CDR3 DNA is TGCGCCAGCAGCTTGGTAGGAGGAGTCGGCACTGAAGCTTTCTTT. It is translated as CASSLVGGVGTEAFF.

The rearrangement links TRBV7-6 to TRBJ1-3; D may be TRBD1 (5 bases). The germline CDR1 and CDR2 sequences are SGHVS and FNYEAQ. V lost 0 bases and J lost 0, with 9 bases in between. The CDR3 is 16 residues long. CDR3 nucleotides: TGTGCCAGCAGCTTAGCGACAGTGGACTCTGGAAACACCATATATTTT. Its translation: CASSLATVDSGNTIYF.

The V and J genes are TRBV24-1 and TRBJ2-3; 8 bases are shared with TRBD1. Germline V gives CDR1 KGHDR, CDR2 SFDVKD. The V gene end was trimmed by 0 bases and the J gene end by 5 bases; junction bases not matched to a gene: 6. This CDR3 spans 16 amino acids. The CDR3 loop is CATSDLARTGRDTQYF. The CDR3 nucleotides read TGTGCCACCAGTGATTTGGCCCGGACAGGGAGAGATACGCAGTATTTT.

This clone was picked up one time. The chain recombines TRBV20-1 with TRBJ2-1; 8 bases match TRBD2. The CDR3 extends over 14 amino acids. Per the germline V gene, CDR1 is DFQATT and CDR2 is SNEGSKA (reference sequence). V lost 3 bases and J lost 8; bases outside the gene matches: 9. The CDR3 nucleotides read TGCAGTGCTAGTCCTGGCGGGAGGATCGATGAGCAGTTCTTC. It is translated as CSASPGGRIDEQFF.